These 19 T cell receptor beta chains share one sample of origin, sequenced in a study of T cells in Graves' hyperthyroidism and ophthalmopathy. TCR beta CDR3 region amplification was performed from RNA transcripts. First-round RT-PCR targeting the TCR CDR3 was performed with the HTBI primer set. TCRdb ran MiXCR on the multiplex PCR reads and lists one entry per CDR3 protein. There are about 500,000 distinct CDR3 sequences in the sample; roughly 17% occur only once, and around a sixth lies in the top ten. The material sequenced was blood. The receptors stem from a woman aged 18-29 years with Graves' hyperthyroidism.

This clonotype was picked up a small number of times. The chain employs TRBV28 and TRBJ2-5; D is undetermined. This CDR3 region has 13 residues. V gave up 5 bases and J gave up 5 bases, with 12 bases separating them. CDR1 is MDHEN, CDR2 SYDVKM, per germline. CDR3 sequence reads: CASSAPPRETQYF. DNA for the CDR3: TGTGCCAGCAGTGCACCGCCAAGGGAGACCCAGTACTTC.

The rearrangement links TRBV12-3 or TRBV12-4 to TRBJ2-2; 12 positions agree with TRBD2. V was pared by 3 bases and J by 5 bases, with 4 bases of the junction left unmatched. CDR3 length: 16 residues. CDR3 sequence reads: CASSFGLAGGTGELFF. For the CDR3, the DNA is TGTGCCAGCAGTTTCGGCCTAGCGGGAGGGACCGGGGAGCTGTTTTTT.

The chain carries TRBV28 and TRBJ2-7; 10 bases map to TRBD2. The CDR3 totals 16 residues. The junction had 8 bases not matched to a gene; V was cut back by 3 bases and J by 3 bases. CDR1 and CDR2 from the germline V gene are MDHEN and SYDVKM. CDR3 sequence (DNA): TGTGCCAGCAGTTTGGGAACCGGGACTAGCGTCTACGAGCAGTACTTC. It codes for CASSLGTGTSVYEQYF.

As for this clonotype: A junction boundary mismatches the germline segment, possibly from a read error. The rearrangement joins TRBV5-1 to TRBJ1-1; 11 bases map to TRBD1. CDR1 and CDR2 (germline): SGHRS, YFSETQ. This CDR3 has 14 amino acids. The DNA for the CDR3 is TGTGCCAGCAGCGAGGACAGGGGGCACCCTGGGGCTTTCTTT. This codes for CASSEDRGHPGAFF. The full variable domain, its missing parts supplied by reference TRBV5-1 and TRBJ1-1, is KAGVTQTPRYLIKTRGQQVTLSCSPISGHRSVSWYQQTPGQGLQFLFEYFSETQRNKGNFPGRFSGRQFSNSRSEMNVSTLELGDSALYLCASSEDRGHPGAFFGQGTRLTVV.

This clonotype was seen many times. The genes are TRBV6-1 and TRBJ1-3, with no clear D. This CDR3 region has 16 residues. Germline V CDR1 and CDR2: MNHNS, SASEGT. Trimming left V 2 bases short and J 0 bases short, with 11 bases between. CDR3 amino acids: CASSEMAGVSGNTIYF. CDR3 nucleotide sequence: TGTGCCAGCAGTGAAATGGCGGGCGTCTCTGGAAACACCATATATTTT.

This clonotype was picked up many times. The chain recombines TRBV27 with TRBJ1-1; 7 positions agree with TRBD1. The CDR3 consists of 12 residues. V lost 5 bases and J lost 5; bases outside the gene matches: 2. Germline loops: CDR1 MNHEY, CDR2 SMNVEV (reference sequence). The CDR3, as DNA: TGTGCCAGCAGTAAGGGGGCGACTGAAGCTTTCTTT. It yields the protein CASSKGATEAFF.

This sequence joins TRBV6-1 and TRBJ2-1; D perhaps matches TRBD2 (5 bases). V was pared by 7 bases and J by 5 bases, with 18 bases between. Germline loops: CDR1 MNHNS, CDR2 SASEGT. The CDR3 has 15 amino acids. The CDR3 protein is CASTPPGYQNNEQFF. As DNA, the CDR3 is TGTGCCAGCACCCCTCCGGGGTATCAAAACAATGAGCAGTTCTTC.

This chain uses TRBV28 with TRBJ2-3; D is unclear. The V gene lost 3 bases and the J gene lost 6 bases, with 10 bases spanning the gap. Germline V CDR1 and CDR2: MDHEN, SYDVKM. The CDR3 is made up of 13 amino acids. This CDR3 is CASSLRDIDTQYF. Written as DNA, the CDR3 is TGTGCCAGCAGTTTGCGTGACATTGATACGCAGTATTTT.

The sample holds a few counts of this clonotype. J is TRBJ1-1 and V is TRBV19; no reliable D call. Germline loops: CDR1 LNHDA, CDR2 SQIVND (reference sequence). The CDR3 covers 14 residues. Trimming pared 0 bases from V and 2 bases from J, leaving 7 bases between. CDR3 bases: TGTGCCAGTAGTATAGATATCTTAAACACTGAAGCTTTCTTT. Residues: CASSIDILNTEAFF.

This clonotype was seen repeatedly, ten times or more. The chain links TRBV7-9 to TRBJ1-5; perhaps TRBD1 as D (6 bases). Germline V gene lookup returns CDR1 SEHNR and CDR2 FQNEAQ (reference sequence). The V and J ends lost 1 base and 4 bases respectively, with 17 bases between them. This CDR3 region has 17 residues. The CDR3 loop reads CASSLGTWTALNQPQHF. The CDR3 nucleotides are TGTGCCAGCAGCTTAGGTACCTGGACAGCGTTGAATCAGCCCCAGCATTTT.

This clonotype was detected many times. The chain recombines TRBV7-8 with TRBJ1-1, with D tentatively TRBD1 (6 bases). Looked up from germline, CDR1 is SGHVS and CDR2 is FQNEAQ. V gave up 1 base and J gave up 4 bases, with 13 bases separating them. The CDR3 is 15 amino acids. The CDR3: CASSLEDPRGTEAFF. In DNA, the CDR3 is TGTGCCAGCAGCTTAGAGGACCCCAGGGGCACTGAAGCTTTCTTT.

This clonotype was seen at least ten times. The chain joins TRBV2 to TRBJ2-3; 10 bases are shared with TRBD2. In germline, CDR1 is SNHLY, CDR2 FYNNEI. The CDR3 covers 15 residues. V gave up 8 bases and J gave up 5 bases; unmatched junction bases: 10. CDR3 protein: CASRSGRAVEDTQYF. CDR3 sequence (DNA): TGTGCCAGCCGGAGCGGGAGGGCCGTCGAAGATACGCAGTATTTT.

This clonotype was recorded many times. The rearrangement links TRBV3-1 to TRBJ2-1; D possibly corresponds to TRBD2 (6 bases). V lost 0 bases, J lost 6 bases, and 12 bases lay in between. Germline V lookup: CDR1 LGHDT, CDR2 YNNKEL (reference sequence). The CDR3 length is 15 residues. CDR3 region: CASSQEAGSVNEQFF. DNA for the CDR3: TGTGCCAGCAGCCAAGAGGCGGGATCGGTCAATGAGCAGTTCTTC.

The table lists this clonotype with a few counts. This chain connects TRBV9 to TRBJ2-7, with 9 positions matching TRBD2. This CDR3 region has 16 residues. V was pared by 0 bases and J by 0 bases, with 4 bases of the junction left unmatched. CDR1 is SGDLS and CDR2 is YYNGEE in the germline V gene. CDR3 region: CASSVVAGAPSYEQYF. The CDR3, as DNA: TGTGCCAGCAGCGTAGTAGCGGGGGCCCCCTCCTACGAGCAGTACTTC.

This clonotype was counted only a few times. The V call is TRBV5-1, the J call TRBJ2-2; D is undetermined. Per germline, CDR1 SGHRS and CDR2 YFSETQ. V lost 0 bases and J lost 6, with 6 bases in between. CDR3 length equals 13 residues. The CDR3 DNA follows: TGCGCCAGCAGCTTGGCCGTTTCCGGGGAGCTGTTTTTT. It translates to CASSLAVSGELFF.

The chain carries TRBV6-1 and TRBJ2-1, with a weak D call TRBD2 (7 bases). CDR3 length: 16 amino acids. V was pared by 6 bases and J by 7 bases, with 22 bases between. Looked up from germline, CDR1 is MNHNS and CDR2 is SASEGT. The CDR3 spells CASRRQRGGGSNEQFF. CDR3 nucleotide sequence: TGTGCCAGCAGGCGACAGAGGGGGGGGGGATCGAATGAGCAGTTCTTC.

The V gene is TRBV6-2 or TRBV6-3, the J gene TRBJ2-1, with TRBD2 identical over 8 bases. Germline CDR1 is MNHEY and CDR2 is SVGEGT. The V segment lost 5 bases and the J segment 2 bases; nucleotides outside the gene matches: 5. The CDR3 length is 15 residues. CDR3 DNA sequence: TGTGCCAGCAGTGACATAGCGGGACCCTACAATGAGCAGTTCTTC. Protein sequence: CASSDIAGPYNEQFF.

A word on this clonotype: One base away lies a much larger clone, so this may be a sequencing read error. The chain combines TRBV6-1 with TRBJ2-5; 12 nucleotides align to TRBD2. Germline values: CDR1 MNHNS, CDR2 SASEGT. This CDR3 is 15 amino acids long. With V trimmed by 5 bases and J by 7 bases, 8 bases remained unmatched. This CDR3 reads CASSPTSGGRGTQYF. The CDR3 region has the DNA TGTGCCAGCAGTCCCACTAGCGGGGGGCGGGGGACCCAGTACTTC.

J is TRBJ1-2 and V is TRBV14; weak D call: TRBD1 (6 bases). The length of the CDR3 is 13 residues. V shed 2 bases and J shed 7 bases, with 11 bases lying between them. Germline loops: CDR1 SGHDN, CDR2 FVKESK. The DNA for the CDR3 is TGTGCCAGCAGCCAAAGGACAGCCGTTGGCTACACCTTC. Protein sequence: CASSQRTAVGYTF.